Given below is one T cell receptor beta chain in context. Its antigen is not known. This record belongs to a study of OX40 agonist ivuxolimab in advanced cancers. Broader study findings: What antigens the expanded peripheral T cells recognized was never established.

The CDR3 is 14 residues long. The V end lost 5 bases, the J end lost 7 bases, and 17 bases lay between the germline ends. The germline V gene encodes CDR1 LNHDA and CDR2 SQIVND (reference sequence). This table comes from immunoSEQ multiplex PCR, and its TCRdb copy is limited to in-frame clones, with some not included. The data contain 120,000 or so clones, around 95% of them singletons. The genes are TRBV19 and TRBJ1-2; the D gene is possibly TRBD1 (6 bases). The starting material was CD4+ or CD8+ T cells sorted from blood, obtained in a trial of the OX40 agonist ivuxolimab. The TCR comes from an adult with an advanced solid tumor such as melanoma, head and neck, liver or kidney cancer. The CDR3 DNA reads as TGTGCCAGTAGTTCCCTCCACAGGGCTGGTGGCTACACCTTC. Amino acid sequence: CASSSLHRAGGYTF.